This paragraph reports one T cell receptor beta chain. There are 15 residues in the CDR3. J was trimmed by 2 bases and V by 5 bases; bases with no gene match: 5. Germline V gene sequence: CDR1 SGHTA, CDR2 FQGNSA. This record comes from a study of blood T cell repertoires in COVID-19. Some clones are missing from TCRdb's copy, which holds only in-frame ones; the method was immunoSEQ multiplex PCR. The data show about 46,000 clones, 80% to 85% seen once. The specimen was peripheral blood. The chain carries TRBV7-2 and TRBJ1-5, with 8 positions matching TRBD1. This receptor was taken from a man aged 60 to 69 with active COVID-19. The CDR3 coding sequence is TGTGCCAGCAGCACCGGACAGGGACGCAATCAGCCCCAGCATTTT. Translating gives CASSTGQGRNQPQHF.